This T cell receptor (beta chain) was identified during a study of T cells in Graves' hyperthyroidism and ophthalmopathy. Amplification of TCR beta CDR3 regions was performed using RNA transcripts as template. HTBI primers were employed in a first-round RT-PCR of the TCR CDR3. TCRdb re-called the multiplex PCR reads with MiXCR, one entry per CDR3 protein. The sample yields some 300,000 distinct CDR3 sequences, roughly 13% seen once. This clonotype has ten or more counts. The study enrolled patients aged 18 to 65 with newly diagnosed hyperthyroidism of under 2 months' duration. Uncontrolled infection, other autoimmune disease, pregnancy or lactation excluded patients. Germline CDR1 and CDR2: MNHNS and SASEGT. The junction had 9 bases not matched to a gene; V was cut back by 5 bases and J by 12 bases. This CDR3 has 13 residues.

The sequence derives from a woman aged 40 to 50 with Graves' hyperthyroidism. The sequencing input was blood. This rearrangement joins TRBV6-1 to TRBJ1-4; 7 nucleotides agree with TRBD1. The CDR3: CASSPRRQGELFF. The CDR3 DNA follows: TGTGCCAGCAGTCCCCGTAGGCAGGGGGAACTGTTTTTT.